A single sample is the source of the 14 T cell receptor beta chains below, sequenced in a study of a mutant IDH1 vaccine in newly diagnosed glioma. The time point denotes: week 5, during vaccination. Topical imiquimod was applied with each vaccine dose, which held 300 ug of mutant IDH1 20-mer peptide. Antigen specificity for these receptors is unknown. Clones were sequenced by immunoSEQ multiplex PCR, and TCRdb holds only the in-frame ones, with some missing. This table holds 40,000 to 60,000 clones, about 77% found once. The specimen comprised PBMCs, sampled from a glioma patient whose treatment included an IDH1 peptide vaccine. These receptors were obtained from a woman aged 40 to 50 with glioma.

The chain has TRBV14 and TRBJ1-6, with 7 bases that match TRBD1. The CDR3 is made up of 15 amino acids. Germline V gene lookup returns CDR1 SGHDN and CDR2 FVKESK. Unmatched junction bases numbered 7, after V lost 1 base and J lost 10 bases. CDR3 sequence (DNA): TGTGCCAGCAGCCAAGGTCACAGGGGAAGATCACCCCTCCACTTT. This translates into CASSQGHRGRSPLHF.

This sequence joins TRBV18 and TRBJ1-1, with D perhaps matching TRBD1 (6 bases). The CDR3 contains 12 residues. V was cut by 3 bases and J by 8 bases, with 10 bases left in between. CDR1 KGHSH and CDR2 LQKENI come from the germline V gene. Here the CDR3 reads CASSPFTGEAFF. CDR3 sequence (DNA): TGTGCCAGCTCACCCTTTACAGGGGAAGCTTTCTTT.

The V gene is TRBV7-9, the J gene TRBJ1-3; D unresolved. V was clipped by 3 bases and J by 0 bases, with 12 bases between them. Germline V CDR1 and CDR2: SEHNR, FQNEAQ (reference sequence). The CDR3 has 16 residues. The CDR3 DNA reads TGTGCCAGCAGCTTCCCCCAGGCCATCTCTGGAAACACCATATATTTT. This gives the protein CASSFPQAISGNTIYF. Full variable domain (outside the CDR3, taken from reference TRBV7-9 and TRBJ1-3): DTGVSQNPRHKITKRGQNVTFRCDPISEHNRLYWYRQTLGQGPEFLTYFQNEAQLEKSRLLSDRFSAERPKGSFSTLEIQRTEQGDSAMYLCASSFPQAISGNTIYFGEGSWLTVV.

The table lists this clone with a count of one. The V call is TRBV28, the J call TRBJ1-5, with 7 bases aligning to TRBD1. The CDR3 length is 13 residues. V lost 6 bases to trimming and J lost 3 bases; unmatched junction nucleotides: 2. Per the germline V gene, CDR1 is MDHEN and CDR2 is SYDVKM. CDR3 nucleotides: TGTGCCAGCAGCGACAGGGCCAATCAGCCCCAGCATTTT. Its translation: CASSDRANQPQHF.

The chain links TRBV6-1 to TRBJ2-7; 8 bases match TRBD2. J lost 3 bases, V lost 2 bases, and 6 bases had no gene match. This CDR3 comprises 15 residues. Germline CDR1 is MNHNS and CDR2 is SASEGT. The CDR3 DNA reads TGTGCCAGCAGTGAATACGGGGGGGGAGGCTACGAGCAGTACTTC. This codes for CASSEYGGGGYEQYF.

The chain joins TRBV2 to TRBJ1-3, with unresolved D. Germline assignment: CDR1 SNHLY and CDR2 FYNNEI. V shed 0 bases and J shed 4 bases, with 10 bases lying between them. The CDR3 runs to 15 residues. CDR3 loop: CASSEARIAGNTIYF. The CDR3 bases are TGTGCCAGCAGTGAAGCGAGGATCGCGGGAAACACCATATATTTT.

This sequence joins TRBV7-6 and TRBJ1-5, with a weak D call TRBD1 (5 bases). The germline CDR1 and CDR2 sequences are SGHVS and FNYEAQ. Trimming took 5 bases from V and 4 from J, leaving 18 bases between them. The length of the CDR3 is 16 residues. CDR3 region: CASSPRGGQGNQPQHF. The DNA for the CDR3 is TGTGCCAGCAGCCCTCGAGGAGGGCAGGGAAATCAGCCCCAGCATTTT.

V gene TRBV19 combines with J gene TRBJ1-5; TRBD1 matches 7 bases. The J segment lost 0 bases and the V segment lost 6 bases, leaving 11 bases of the junction unmatched. The germline V gene encodes CDR1 LNHDA and CDR2 SQIVND (reference sequence). The CDR3 length is 17 residues. Written as DNA, the CDR3 is TGTGCCAGTAGAAAGGGACAGTTAAATCCTAGCAATCAGCCCCAGCATTTT. It codes for CASRKGQLNPSNQPQHF. Drawing the rest from reference TRBV19 and TRBJ1-5, the complete variable domain is DGGITQSPKYLFRKEGQNVTLSCEQNLNHDAMYWYRQDPGQGLRLIYYSQIVNDFQKGDIAEGYSVSREKKESFPLTVTSAQKNPTAFYLCASRKGQLNPSNQPQHFGDGTRLSIL.

J is TRBJ1-2 and V is TRBV6-5, with a weak D call TRBD1 (6 bases). The V and J ends lost 2 bases and 7 bases respectively, with 11 bases between them. CDR1 and CDR2 (germline): MNHEY, SVGAGI. CDR3 length equals 13 residues. CDR3: CASSYMGARGYTF. CDR3 nucleotides: TGTGCCAGCAGTTACATGGGGGCGCGTGGCTACACCTTC.

V is TRBV11-2 and J is TRBJ2-7, with 11 positions matching TRBD2. The CDR3 covers 15 residues. The junction had 2 bases not matched to a gene; V was cut back by 3 bases and J by 1 base. Germline CDR1 SGHAT, CDR2 FQNNGV. CDR3 sequence reads: CASSLGTSGSYEQYF. The CDR3 nucleotides read TGTGCCAGCAGCTTGGGGACTAGCGGATCCTACGAGCAGTACTTC.

J is TRBJ2-5 and V is TRBV14; 7 nucleotides agree with TRBD1. Unmatched junction bases numbered 8, after V lost 1 base and J lost 0 bases. CDR3 length: 17 residues. The germline V gene encodes CDR1 SGHDN and CDR2 FVKESK. CDR3 loop: CASSQGLSRGYQETQYF. The CDR3 nucleotides are TGTGCCAGCAGCCAAGGACTAAGCAGGGGGTACCAAGAGACCCAGTACTTC.

The V and J genes are TRBV11-2 and TRBJ2-6, with D perhaps matching TRBD1 (5 bases). Trimming shortened V by 1 base and J by 2 bases, and 15 bases separated the two germline ends. Germline-derived CDR1 and CDR2 are SGHAT and FQNNGV. CDR3 length: 18 residues. CDR3 protein: CASSLGLRGRAGANVLTF. Written as DNA, the CDR3 is TGTGCCAGCAGCTTAGGGCTCCGTGGCAGGGCTGGGGCCAACGTCCTGACTTTC.

CDR3 residues: CASSIGQARGGYTF. The DNA of the CDR3 is TGTGCCAGTAGTATAGGGCAGGCTCGCGGCGGCTACACCTTC. The chain uses TRBV19 and TRBJ1-2; no firm D call. Trimming removed 1 base from V and 8 bases from J, with 14 bases in between. Per the germline V gene, CDR1 is LNHDA and CDR2 is SQIVND (reference sequence). This CDR3 is 14 amino acids long. Full variable domain (missing parts from reference TRBV19 and TRBJ1-2): DGGITQSPKYLFRKEGQNVTLSCEQNLNHDAMYWYRQDPGQGLRLIYYSQIVNDFQKGDIAEGYSVSREKKESFPLTVTSAQKNPTAFYLCASSIGQARGGYTFGSGTRLTVV.

As concerns this clone: The germline gene is not matched at one end of the junction; a read error may be the cause. The chain couples TRBV10-3 to TRBJ1-4, with D tentatively TRBD1 (6 bases). CDR3 length: 12 amino acids. Per the germline V gene, CDR1 is ENHRY and CDR2 is SYGVKD. CDR3 in DNA: TGCGCTTGTGGGGCAGGGGTAGAAAAACTGTTTTTT. Protein sequence: CACGAGVEKLFF.